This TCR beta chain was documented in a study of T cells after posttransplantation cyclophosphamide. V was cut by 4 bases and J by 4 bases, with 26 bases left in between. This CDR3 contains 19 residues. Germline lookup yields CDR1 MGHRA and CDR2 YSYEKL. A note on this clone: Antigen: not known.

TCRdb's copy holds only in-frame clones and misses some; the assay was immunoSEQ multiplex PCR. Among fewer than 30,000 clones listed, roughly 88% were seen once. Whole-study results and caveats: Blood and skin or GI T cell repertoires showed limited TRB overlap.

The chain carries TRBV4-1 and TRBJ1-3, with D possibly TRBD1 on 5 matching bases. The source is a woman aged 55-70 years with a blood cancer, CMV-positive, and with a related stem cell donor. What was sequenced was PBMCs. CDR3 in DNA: TGCGCCAGCAGCCCGCATCATCTTGCGGGGGGAATAGGAGGAAACACCATATATTTT. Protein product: CASSPHHLAGGIGGNTIYF.